The 32 T cell receptor beta chains below come from one sample, sequenced in a study of blood T cell repertoires in COVID-19. Generated by immunoSEQ multiplex PCR, the TCRdb table keeps only in-frame clones and is missing some. The sample consists of approximately 200,000 clones, roughly four fifths of them appearing once. The sequenced material came from peripheral blood. The receptor set was obtained from a woman aged 80 or over with COVID-19, enrolled during active disease.

The chain joins TRBV11-1 to TRBJ1-4; D not certain. V was cut by 6 bases and J by 0 bases, with 8 bases left in between. The CDR3 length is 14 residues. Germline CDR1 is SGHAT and CDR2 is FQDESV (reference sequence). This chain's CDR3 is CASRSGTTNEKLFF. CDR3 nucleotides: TGTGCCAGCAGATCCGGGACAACTAATGAAAAACTGTTTTTT.

This clone was found a few times. The chain has TRBV28 and TRBJ2-1; 14 bases agree with TRBD2. Germline V gene lookup returns CDR1 MDHEN and CDR2 SYDVKM. The trim removed 6 bases at V and 0 bases at J, leaving 10 bases unmatched. The CDR3 extends over 19 amino acids. The CDR3 loop is CASRTRLAGGQSSYNEQFF. CDR3 DNA sequence: TGTGCCAGCAGGACCCGACTAGCGGGAGGGCAGAGCTCCTACAATGAGCAGTTCTTC.

This clone was seen more than once but under ten times. The chain combines TRBV19 with TRBJ2-5, with D hard to call. Germline V gene data show CDR1 as LNHDA and CDR2 as SQIVND (reference sequence). CDR3 length: 11 residues. V was clipped by 3 bases and J by 5 bases, with 4 bases between them. The CDR3 here is CASSIRETQYF. The CDR3 region has the DNA TGTGCCAGTAGTATTCGGGAGACCCAGTACTTC.

The chain links TRBV12-5 to TRBJ2-5, with 12 bases aligning to TRBD2. Germline CDR1 reads LGHNT; CDR2 reads FRNRAP. The CDR3 covers 16 residues. The V segment lost 2 bases and the J segment 5 bases; nucleotides outside the gene matches: 6. CDR3 protein: CASGLRLAGAGETQYF. Written as DNA, the CDR3 is TGTGCTAGTGGTTTGCGACTAGCGGGGGCAGGGGAGACCCAGTACTTC.

This clone was observed a handful of times. The rearrangement uses TRBV12-5 and TRBJ1-5, with D unresolved. Germline V lookup: CDR1 LGHNT, CDR2 FRNRAP. The V end was cut by 5 bases, the J end by 7 bases, with 12 bases between. The CDR3 has 13 amino acids. CDR3 sequence: CASGPSEEQPQHF. In DNA, the CDR3 is TGTGCTAGTGGTCCTTCAGAGGAGCAGCCCCAGCATTTT.

This clone has a handful of counts. The chain is built from TRBV5-8 and TRBJ1-5; D possibly corresponds to TRBD1 (5 bases). Germline V gene sequence: CDR1 SGHTS, CDR2 YDEGEE. Trimming cost V 2 bases and J 4 bases, with 7 bases left between them. The CDR3 covers 13 residues. CDR3 protein: CASSLGENQPQHF. The CDR3 bases are TGTGCCAGCAGCTTAGGGGAAAATCAGCCCCAGCATTTT.

This chain links TRBV7-4 with TRBJ1-1; 9 nucleotides align to TRBD1. There are 13 residues in the CDR3. The V and J ends lost 5 bases and 4 bases, in that order; junction bases with no gene match: 2. Germline V gene data show CDR1 as SGHVT and CDR2 as SQSDAQ. This CDR3 is CASSPTGGTEAFF. Here the CDR3 DNA reads TGTGCCAGCAGCCCGACAGGGGGCACTGAAGCTTTCTTT.

The chain joins TRBV5-4 to TRBJ2-3, with 10 positions matching TRBD2. The CDR3 is 15 residues long. Germline V gives CDR1 SGHNT, CDR2 YYREEE (reference sequence). The V segment lost 5 bases and the J segment 1 base; nucleotides outside the gene matches: 4. The CDR3 loop is CASRPGTSGTDTQYF. Here the CDR3 DNA reads TGTGCCAGCAGACCCGGGACTAGCGGCACAGATACGCAGTATTTT.

The chain uses TRBV27 and TRBJ1-4; TRBD1 might be the D (5 bases). V lost 4 bases, J lost 15 bases, and 15 bases lay in between. CDR1 MNHEY and CDR2 SMNVEV come from the germline V gene (reference sequence). This CDR3 has 12 residues. CDR3 in amino acids: CASSSDGGALFF. The CDR3 region has the DNA TGTGCCAGCAGTTCGGACGGGGGAGCATTGTTTTTT.

This chain uses TRBV6-5 with TRBJ1-1; tentative D call: TRBD1 (6 bases). Trimming cost V 7 bases and J 1 base, with 13 bases left between them. Germline V gene lookup returns CDR1 MNHEY and CDR2 SVGAGI. The CDR3 loop spans 14 amino acids. The CDR3 DNA reads as TGTGCCAGCACCAGTCAACAGGGGAACACTGAAGCTTTCTTT. As protein: CASTSQQGNTEAFF.

This chain connects TRBV6-1 to TRBJ1-1; D remains ambiguous. The germline V gene encodes CDR1 MNHNS and CDR2 SASEGT. This CDR3 comprises 14 residues. Trimming took 2 bases from V and 0 from J, leaving 7 bases between them. CDR3 amino acids: CASSEPGLNTEAFF. CDR3 sequence (DNA): TGTGCCAGCAGTGAACCAGGCTTGAACACTGAAGCTTTCTTT.

The genes are TRBV5-4 and TRBJ2-1; 10 positions agree with TRBD2. With 4 bases clipped from V and 4 bases from J, the junction kept 8 bases outside the gene matches. CDR3 length: 16 amino acids. Germline lookup yields CDR1 SGHNT and CDR2 YYREEE (reference sequence). Here the CDR3 DNA reads TGTGCCAGCAGCAAGACAAGCGGGGGGGCGTACAATGAGCAGTTCTTC. It translates to CASSKTSGGAYNEQFF. Looking up the rest from reference TRBV5-4 and TRBJ2-1 gives the full variable domain: ETGVTQSPTHLIKTRGQQVTLRCSSQSGHNTVSWYQQALGQGPQFIFQYYREEENGRGNFPPRFSGLQFPNYSSELNVNALELDDSALYLCASSKTSGGAYNEQFFGPGTRLTVL.

This clone has a single count. V gene TRBV25-1 combines with J gene TRBJ1-5; D call uncertain. The CDR3 runs to 12 residues. V was shortened by 6 bases and J by 5 bases, with 8 bases between the two germline ends. The V gene's germline CDR1 is MGHDK and CDR2 SYGVNS. Written as DNA, the CDR3 is TGTGCCAGCAGGGCCCAGGATCAGCCCCAGCATTTT. Its translation: CASRAQDQPQHF.

The genes are TRBV19 and TRBJ1-3, with a possible D match to TRBD1 (5 bases). The CDR3 is 12 residues long. The germline V gene encodes CDR1 LNHDA and CDR2 SQIVND (reference sequence). V shed 4 bases and J shed 8 bases, with 9 bases lying between them. The CDR3 DNA reads as TGTGCCAGTAGTAGCCAAGGGGACACCATATATTTT. It specifies CASSSQGDTIYF. The full variable domain, rest sourced from reference TRBV19 and TRBJ1-3, is DGGITQSPKYLFRKEGQNVTLSCEQNLNHDAMYWYRQDPGQGLRLIYYSQIVNDFQKGDIAEGYSVSREKKESFPLTVTSAQKNPTAFYLCASSSQGDTIYFGEGSWLTVV.

J is TRBJ1-5 and V is TRBV6-6; 8 nucleotides align to TRBD1. This CDR3 comprises 14 residues. From germline, CDR1 is MNHNY and CDR2 SVGAGI (reference sequence). The trim removed 5 bases at V and 6 bases at J, leaving 6 bases unmatched. The CDR3 nucleotides are TGTGCCAGCAGTCAACAGGGGGTAGGTCAGCCCCAGCATTTT. Amino acids: CASSQQGVGQPQHF.

V is TRBV7-6 and J is TRBJ1-2; no reliable D call. The length of the CDR3 is 13 residues. Per the germline V gene, CDR1 is SGHVS and CDR2 is FNYEAQ. V lost 1 base and J lost 2, with 5 bases in between. Here the CDR3 DNA reads TGTGCCAGCAGCTTAGGGCAAAACTATGGCTACACCTTC. It specifies CASSLGQNYGYTF.

The chain is built from TRBV28 and TRBJ1-1; D is uncertain. The CDR3 is made up of 13 amino acids. Germline V gene sequence: CDR1 MDHEN, CDR2 SYDVKM. With 7 bases removed from V and 5 bases from J, the gap between germline ends came to 14 bases. The CDR3 region is CASTPGAGTEAFF. Here the CDR3 DNA reads TGTGCCAGCACCCCCGGTGCGGGGACTGAAGCTTTCTTT.

This chain uses TRBV3-1 (or the pseudogene TRBV3-2) with TRBJ2-5; D call uncertain. Germline V CDR1 and CDR2: LGHDT, YNNKEL (reference sequence). The V end lost 5 bases, the J end lost 5 bases, and 12 bases lay between the germline ends. CDR3 length equals 13 residues. CDR3: CASSGPNRETQYF. In nucleotides, the CDR3 is TGTGCCAGCAGCGGGCCAAACCGGGAGACCCAGTACTTC.

This chain connects TRBV25-1 to TRBJ1-2; no clear D. V dropped 1 base and J dropped 2 bases, with 5 bases sitting between them. Germline V gene data show CDR1 as MGHDK and CDR2 as SYGVNS. The CDR3 runs 13 residues. CDR3 sequence (DNA): TGTGCCAGCAGTGAATCGGGGAACTATGGCTACACCTTC. This translates into CASSESGNYGYTF.

V is TRBV9 and J is TRBJ1-3; 11 nucleotides agree with TRBD1. The J segment lost 7 bases and the V segment lost 3 bases, leaving 3 bases of the junction unmatched. Germline V gene sequence: CDR1 SGDLS, CDR2 YYNGEE. The CDR3 extends over 14 amino acids. CDR3 protein: CASSGTGGGNTIYF. CDR3 nucleotide sequence: TGTGCCAGCAGCGGGACAGGGGGCGGGAACACCATATATTTT.

This sequence joins TRBV2 and TRBJ2-3; 9 positions match TRBD2. The CDR3 length is 14 residues. The ends lost 7 bases at V and 4 bases at J; junction bases unmatched: 6. In germline, CDR1 is SNHLY, CDR2 FYNNEI. In DNA form, the CDR3 reads TGTGCCAGCAAGTATGGCGGGGGGGCAGATACGCAGTATTTT. Amino acids: CASKYGGGADTQYF.

The chain combines TRBV5-6 with TRBJ1-6; TRBD1 matches 7 bases. Per germline, CDR1 SGHDT and CDR2 YYEEEE. CDR3 length: 16 amino acids. J lost 2 bases, V lost 3 bases, and 5 bases had no gene match. CDR3 residues: CASSSRDSTYNSPLHF. CDR3 bases: TGTGCCAGCAGCTCCAGGGACAGCACCTATAATTCACCCCTCCACTTT.

The rearrangement links TRBV14 to TRBJ1-1; possible D gene TRBD1, 5 bases. Trimming pared 4 bases from V and 7 bases from J, leaving 13 bases between. The CDR3 is 13 amino acids. Germline CDR1 is SGHDN and CDR2 is FVKESK. This chain's CDR3 is CASSPWGRLEAFF. The DNA of the CDR3 is TGTGCCAGCAGCCCGTGGGGCCGCCTTGAAGCTTTCTTT.

As to this clone: One end of the junction fails to match germline, which may point to a read error. This chain uses TRBV7-2 with TRBJ1-1, with 8 positions matching TRBD1. Looked up from germline, CDR1 is SGHTA and CDR2 is FQGNSA. The CDR3 contains 14 residues. The CDR3 region is CASSYRGLNIEAFF. In DNA, the CDR3 is TGTGCCAGCAGCTACAGGGGGTTGAACATTGAAGCTTTCTTT.

This clone was picked up a small number of times. CDR3 DNA: TGTGCCAGCAGCCGGACAGGGTCTCGCTATGGCTACACCTTC. Encoded protein: CASSRTGSRYGYTF. The J gene is TRBJ1-2, the V gene TRBV5-6; 8 bases map to TRBD1. Germline V CDR1 and CDR2: SGHDT, YYEEEE. J was trimmed by 4 bases and V by 4 bases; bases with no gene match: 6. The CDR3 is 14 residues long.

The chain combines TRBV7-8 with TRBJ2-3; the match to TRBD2 covers 11 bases. The CDR3 totals 16 residues. Germline V gene sequence: CDR1 SGHVS, CDR2 FQNEAQ. The junction had 4 bases not matched to a gene; V was cut back by 5 bases and J by 0 bases. The CDR3 coding sequence is TGTGCCAGCAGCAAGACTAGCGGGGTTAGCACAGATACGCAGTATTTT. Translating gives CASSKTSGVSTDTQYF.

The chain recombines TRBV4-1 with TRBJ1-2; D is ambiguous. This CDR3 is built from 12 residues. V lost 3 bases and J lost 5, with 7 bases in between. Germline CDR1 and CDR2: MGHRA and YSYEKL. The CDR3 here is CASSQAQYGYTF. CDR3 bases: TGCGCCAGCAGCCAGGCCCAATATGGCTACACCTTC.

In its sample, this clone was seen once. This chain joins TRBV28 and TRBJ2-3; D might be TRBD1 (6 bases). V was shortened by 1 base and J by 2 bases, with 13 bases between the two germline ends. The CDR3 contains 16 residues. The germline V gene has CDR1 MDHEN and CDR2 SYDVKM. The CDR3 DNA sequence: TGTGCCAGCAGTTTATCGGACAGAACAAACACAGATACGCAGTATTTT. Translated: CASSLSDRTNTDTQYF.

The chain recombines TRBV7-9 with TRBJ2-3; D is undetermined. V lost 5 bases and J lost 2, with 23 bases in between. CDR3 length: 18 residues. The V gene's germline CDR1 is SEHNR and CDR2 FQNEAQ (reference sequence). This CDR3 is CASSPARSPSAPTDTQYF. The CDR3 DNA follows: TGTGCCAGCAGCCCCGCACGTTCGCCAAGCGCTCCCACAGATACGCAGTATTTT. Variable domain in full (rest from reference TRBV7-9 and TRBJ2-3): DTGVSQNPRHKITKRGQNVTFRCDPISEHNRLYWYRQTLGQGPEFLTYFQNEAQLEKSRLLSDRFSAERPKGSFSTLEIQRTEQGDSAMYLCASSPARSPSAPTDTQYFGPGTRLTVL.

The chain combines TRBV6-5 with TRBJ2-5; possible D gene TRBD1, 6 bases. The CDR3 runs to 14 residues. Trimming stripped 6 bases from V and 2 bases from J, with 13 bases between. Germline V gene lookup returns CDR1 MNHEY and CDR2 SVGAGI. Here the CDR3 reads CASSPGAPQETQYF. In nucleotides, the CDR3 is TGTGCCAGCAGCCCAGGGGCCCCTCAAGAGACCCAGTACTTC.

The V gene is TRBV7-9, the J gene TRBJ2-3, with TRBD1 identical over 7 bases. This CDR3 region has 15 residues. Trimming took 5 bases from V and 4 from J; bases not matched to a gene: 9. Germline V CDR1 and CDR2: SEHNR, FQNEAQ (reference sequence). CDR3 sequence reads: CASSLLTGLPDTQYF. CDR3 DNA sequence: TGTGCCAGCAGCCTCCTGACAGGGCTCCCAGATACGCAGTATTTT.

The J gene is TRBJ2-7, the V gene TRBV7-9; the D gene is possibly TRBD2 (6 bases). Looked up from germline, CDR1 is SEHNR and CDR2 is FQNEAQ (reference sequence). This CDR3 has 13 residues. Trimming pared 5 bases from V and 4 bases from J, leaving 12 bases between. The CDR3 nucleotides are TGTGCCAGCAGCCGTGAAGCGGGTTACGAGCAGTACTTC. Translation gives CASSREAGYEQYF.